This TCR beta chain was captured in a study of blood T cell repertoires in COVID-19 (dated by TCRdb to about 2020). Broadly, across the study: The collaborator samples originated in the United States, Italy and Spain and spanned the acute and convalescent phases of COVID-19. The material from the prospective study consisted of cDNA or gDNA derived from T cells, B-cell-depleted T cells, or PBMCs. Deeply sampled blood TCRbeta repertoires from subjects exposed to, actively infected with, or recovered from COVID-19 were included in the dataset. A freely available public database, intended as a resource for researchers studying the immune response to SARS-CoV-2, is where the repertoires were released. The samples were drawn from the first 160 participants of the ongoing ImmuneRACE study and from 950 to 1,500 subjects provided by 6 global collaborators. Sample metadata almost always included a de-identified subject ID, COVID-19 status, age in years and sex. Where available, HLA class I and class II types were obtained from metadata supplied by the sample provider rather than from assay-based typing. What the study reported, not specific to this receptor: The quantity of clinical and demographic metadata differed by source and by participant and was supplied without curation.

TCRbeta CDR3 regions were amplified from genomic DNA by means of the immunoSEQ Assay, a bias-controlled multiplex PCR. Concerning the study's data processing: The number of nucleated cells in each sample was estimated by amplification of reference gene primers within the assay. To quantify the absolute abundance of each unique TCRbeta CDR3 rearrangement, sequence reads were collapsed and filtered. Productive Simpson clonality was computed per sample as the square root of Simpson's diversity index over productive rearrangements. What TCRdb holds here is the immuneACCESS table cut down to in-frame rearrangements. Part of the clones is not present; checked against another copy, under half of the missing clones reflect an unresolved V gene, and the others are unexplained. V, J and clone size derive from that table, while D and trimming were established from the DNA sequence. The sample table shows 90,000 or so clones, and 80% to 90% are seen once. Of the sample, 25% is held by the ten largest clones.

In regard to this clone: Its antigen target is currently unknown. Base qualities are not provided; no much larger clone lies one nucleotide away.

Each collaborating institution followed its own protocols to collect whole blood in K2EDTA tubes. For TCRbeta analysis, collaborators shipped samples as frozen whole blood, isolated PBMCs, or DNA extracted from either of those sample types. Compared with germline, V lacks 1 base and J lacks 6 bases; bases without a gene match: 3. CDR1 is given as SGHNT and CDR2 as YENEEA, both from the germline V gene. Reading from cysteine to phenylalanine, the CDR3 counts 14 amino acids. The retained sequence is limited to the CDR3, 42 bases, with the frame set at the first base. Sequenced input: peripheral blood. Recombination joined TRBV11-3 with TRBJ2-1; TRBD2 lines up with 7 middle nucleotides. The source is a man in his 60s with acute or convalescent COVID-19. The DNA sequence reads TGTGCCAGCAGCTTAGGGTGGGGGGGCAATGAGCAGTTCTTC. This yields the protein CASSLGWGGNEQFF.